These 29 T cell receptor beta chains were all obtained from the same sample, sequenced in a study of blood T cell repertoires in COVID-19. Clones were read by immunoSEQ multiplex PCR, and TCRdb kept only the in-frame ones, dropping some. The table lists 400,000 to 550,000 clones, about 89% of them singletons, with approximately 4.3% in the top ten. Sequences were obtained from peripheral blood. The receptor set was obtained from a woman in her twenties or thirties with acute or convalescent COVID-19.

This clone appeared a few times. This sequence joins TRBV28 and TRBJ1-5; D is perhaps TRBD1 (6 bases). The germline gives CDR1 MDHEN, CDR2 SYDVKM. V lost 3 bases to trimming and J lost 5 bases, with 14 bases between them. CDR3 length equals 15 residues. The CDR3 loop is CASSFGDRIYQPQHF. DNA for the CDR3: TGTGCCAGCAGTTTTGGAGACAGGATTTATCAGCCCCAGCATTTT.

The chain links TRBV6-1 to TRBJ1-5; possible D gene TRBD1, 5 bases. Germline CDR1 and CDR2: MNHNS and SASEGT. The CDR3 extends over 15 amino acids. With 0 bases removed from V and 2 bases from J, the gap between germline ends came to 8 bases. CDR3 sequence: CASSEAGGGNQPQHF. The CDR3 bases are TGTGCCAGCAGTGAAGCGGGGGGGGGCAATCAGCCCCAGCATTTT.

The chain recombines TRBV11-2 with TRBJ2-7; D call uncertain. CDR3 length: 15 residues. V lost 6 bases to trimming and J lost 1 base, with 16 bases between them. The germline V gene encodes CDR1 SGHAT and CDR2 FQNNGV. CDR3 sequence: CASRRFNPESYEQYF. For the CDR3, the DNA is TGTGCCAGCAGACGTTTCAACCCAGAATCCTACGAGCAGTACTTC.

The chain carries TRBV5-4 and TRBJ2-1; maybe TRBD2 (6 bases). The CDR3 consists of 15 residues. Trimming pared 2 bases from V and 5 bases from J, leaving 14 bases between. Germline V gives CDR1 SGHNT, CDR2 YYREEE (reference sequence). The CDR3 loop is CASSFSGTLDNEQFF. In nucleotides, the CDR3 is TGTGCCAGCAGCTTTTCCGGGACTTTAGACAATGAGCAGTTCTTC. The variable domain in full, with the rest retrieved from reference TRBV5-4 and TRBJ2-1, is ETGVTQSPTHLIKTRGQQVTLRCSSQSGHNTVSWYQQALGQGPQFIFQYYREEENGRGNFPPRFSGLQFPNYSSELNVNALELDDSALYLCASSFSGTLDNEQFFGPGTRLTVL.

J is TRBJ2-6 and V is TRBV2, with D possibly matching TRBD2 (5 bases). CDR1 and CDR2 from the germline V gene are SNHLY and FYNNEI. CDR3 size: 14 residues. Trimming stripped 7 bases from V and 3 bases from J, with 10 bases between. The CDR3 loop is CASTRDIGANVLTF. Written as DNA, the CDR3 is TGTGCCAGCACCCGGGATATTGGGGCCAACGTCCTGACTTTC.

The chain couples TRBV6-5 to TRBJ2-7; D is possibly TRBD1 (6 bases). The V and J ends lost 7 bases and 3 bases respectively, with 16 bases between them. Germline V gives CDR1 MNHEY, CDR2 SVGAGI. This CDR3 is 14 amino acids long. CDR3: CASNRNAGDYEQYF. CDR3 DNA: TGTGCCAGCAATCGAAACGCAGGGGACTACGAGCAGTACTTC.

The chain combines TRBV7-6 with TRBJ2-1, with D tentatively TRBD1 (5 bases). The CDR3 sequence is 15 residues long. CDR1 and CDR2 from the germline V gene are SGHVS and FNYEAQ. V lost 5 bases and J 1 base, leaving 12 bases between the germline ends. In nucleotides, the CDR3 is TGTGCCAGCAGCCTAAGGACATCTTCCTACAATGAGCAGTTCTTC. Its protein is CASSLRTSSYNEQFF.

This clone was found once. The J gene is TRBJ1-1, the V gene TRBV4-2; D ambiguous. CDR1 and CDR2 from the germline V gene are LGHNA and YNFKEQ. V lost 2 bases, J lost 0 bases, and 7 bases lay in between. CDR3 length: 14 residues. The CDR3 sequence: CASSQKQLNTEAFF. CDR3 DNA sequence: TGTGCCAGCAGCCAAAAACAGTTGAACACTGAAGCTTTCTTT.

J is TRBJ2-5 and V is TRBV7-3; D might be TRBD2 (6 bases). In germline, CDR1 is SGHTA, CDR2 FQGTGA. The CDR3 has 14 residues. Trimming left V 2 bases short and J 3 bases short, with 10 bases between. Here the CDR3 reads CASSLLGGEETQYF. CDR3 DNA: TGTGCCAGCAGCTTATTAGGCGGGGAAGAGACCCAGTACTTC.

This chain connects TRBV9 to TRBJ2-5; D is uncertain. The germline CDR1 and CDR2 sequences are SGDLS and YYNGEE. Trimming took 0 bases from V and 1 from J, leaving 10 bases between them. The CDR3 runs 15 residues. CDR3 loop: CASSVDIRPQETQYF. The CDR3 coding sequence is TGTGCCAGCAGCGTAGATATCAGGCCCCAAGAGACCCAGTACTTC.

The V gene is TRBV7-2, the J gene TRBJ2-1; 9 bases are shared with TRBD1. The CDR3 length is 15 residues. From germline, CDR1 is SGHTA and CDR2 FQGNSA. The V and J ends lost 5 bases and 4 bases, in that order; junction bases with no gene match: 6. The CDR3 DNA follows: TGTGCCAGCAGCCCATCCGGGACAGGGTACAATGAGCAGTTCTTC. Translation gives CASSPSGTGYNEQFF.

The chain has TRBV7-9 and TRBJ1-5, with D possibly matching TRBD1 (6 bases). The CDR3 loop spans 15 amino acids. Germline assignment: CDR1 SEHNR and CDR2 FQNEAQ (reference sequence). V was trimmed by 5 bases and J by 2 bases, leaving 13 bases between them. The CDR3 DNA sequence: TGTGCCAGCAGCGCAGGGGAATACGGCAATCAGCCCCAGCATTTT. Its protein product is CASSAGEYGNQPQHF.

The chain recombines TRBV6-5 with TRBJ1-5; TRBD1 agrees at 8 bases. The V gene's germline CDR1 is MNHEY and CDR2 SVGAGI. The CDR3 totals 15 residues. Germline trimming cut 4 bases from V and 3 bases from J; bases unmatched to any gene: 5. CDR3 loop: CASSLTGQANQPQHF. The CDR3 region has the DNA TGTGCCAGCAGTTTGACGGGACAGGCCAATCAGCCCCAGCATTTT.

Concerning this clone itself: Other DNA sequences in the same sample also yield this CDR3. The chain has TRBV9 and TRBJ1-1; no definite D call. The germline CDR1 and CDR2 sequences are SGDLS and YYNGEE. V was clipped by 0 bases and J by 4 bases, with 7 bases between them. This CDR3 is 13 amino acids long. DNA for the CDR3: TGTGCCAGCAGCGTAGGAGGGAGCACTGAAGCTTTCTTT. The encoded protein is CASSVGGSTEAFF.

The J gene is TRBJ2-5, the V gene TRBV4-1; 9 bases are shared with TRBD2. J lost 4 bases, V lost 1 base, and 4 bases had no gene match. CDR3 length equals 15 residues. CDR1 and CDR2 (germline): MGHRA, YSYEKL. CDR3 residues: CASSQGLTSGETQYF. In DNA form, the CDR3 reads TGCGCCAGCAGCCAAGGTCTGACTAGCGGAGAGACCCAGTACTTC.

The gene calls are TRBV28 and TRBJ2-3, with D possibly matching TRBD1 (7 bases). V was shortened by 5 bases and J by 4 bases, with 16 bases between the two germline ends. The germline V gene has CDR1 MDHEN and CDR2 SYDVKM. The CDR3 extends over 15 amino acids. This CDR3 is CASSTPQGGADTQYF. In DNA, the CDR3 is TGTGCCAGCAGTACACCTCAGGGGGGAGCAGATACGCAGTATTTT.

The chain has TRBV6-4 and TRBJ2-3; D is possibly TRBD2 (6 bases). The CDR3 has 15 amino acids. Germline V gene data show CDR1 as MRHNA and CDR2 as SNTAGT. V gave up 8 bases and J gave up 3 bases, with 18 bases separating them. Written as DNA, the CDR3 is TGTGCCAGCCCTCCGGGCCGGGGGTCAACAGATACGCAGTATTTT. Its protein is CASPPGRGSTDTQYF.

The V gene is TRBV7-9, the J gene TRBJ2-7, with D tentatively TRBD1 (5 bases). V was trimmed by 1 base and J by 7 bases, leaving 17 bases between them. CDR1 is SEHNR, CDR2 FQNEAQ, per germline (reference sequence). The CDR3 is made up of 15 amino acids. The CDR3 bases are TGTGCCAGCAGCTTAGAGTCCCCACGAAGGGGTGAGCAGTACTTC. Translated, it gives CASSLESPRRGEQYF.

The V and J genes are TRBV11-2 and TRBJ2-5; TRBD2 matches at 9 bases. Germline-derived CDR1 and CDR2 are SGHAT and FQNNGV. V gave up 5 bases and J gave up 4 bases; unmatched junction bases: 17. This CDR3 contains 18 residues. The DNA of the CDR3 is TGTGCCAGCAGCATCCCACGGGCGGGGGGGCCCAAGGTAGAGACCCAGTACTTC. Protein sequence: CASSIPRAGGPKVETQYF.

The genes are TRBV4-1 and TRBJ2-2, with 7 bases matching TRBD1. Germline loops: CDR1 MGHRA, CDR2 YSYEKL. The CDR3 is 15 amino acids. The V and J ends lost 4 bases and 2 bases, in that order; junction bases with no gene match: 4. The CDR3 sequence is CASSRNRGNTGELFF. The DNA of the CDR3 is TGCGCCAGCAGCCGGAACAGGGGAAACACCGGGGAGCTGTTTTTT.

V is TRBV11-2 and J is TRBJ1-1; D is unclear. CDR1 and CDR2 from the germline V gene are SGHAT and FQNNGV. Trimming pared 3 bases from V and 5 bases from J, leaving 16 bases between. The CDR3 has 15 amino acids. The CDR3 nucleotides are TGTGCCAGCAGCTTTTCTTCTCGGGGATTTACTGAAGCTTTCTTT. It encodes CASSFSSRGFTEAFF. The full variable domain, its missing parts supplied by reference TRBV11-2 and TRBJ1-1, is EAGVAQSPRYKIIEKRQSVAFWCNPISGHATLYWYQQILGQGPKLLIQFQNNGVVDDSQLPKDRFSAERLKGVDSTLKIQPAKLEDSAVYLCASSFSSRGFTEAFFGQGTRLTVV.

The J gene is TRBJ2-2, the V gene TRBV19; D not resolved. Trimming shortened V by 7 bases and J by 3 bases, and 12 bases separated the two germline ends. The CDR3 contains 14 residues. Germline V gene sequence: CDR1 LNHDA, CDR2 SQIVND (reference sequence). The CDR3 nucleotides are TGTGCCAGTAAATGGAGCGTTGACACCGGGGAGCTGTTTTTT. This translates into CASKWSVDTGELFF.

This clone was detected only a few times. The chain has TRBV18 and TRBJ1-2; a possible D gene is TRBD1 (6 bases). This CDR3 comprises 14 residues. Trimming pared 5 bases from V and 5 bases from J, leaving 15 bases between. CDR1 and CDR2 (germline): KGHSH, LQKENI. CDR3 loop: CASSAVGTRYGYTF. CDR3 sequence (DNA): TGTGCCAGCTCAGCCGTGGGGACAAGATATGGCTACACCTTC.

The chain has TRBV5-1 and TRBJ1-2; D may be TRBD1 (6 bases). This CDR3 spans 15 amino acids. The germline CDR1 and CDR2 sequences are SGHRS and YFSETQ. The V gene lost 1 base and the J gene lost 4 bases, with 14 bases spanning the gap. The CDR3, as DNA: TGCGCCAGCAGCTTGAGCTCGGGGGGCGCCTATGGCTACACCTTC. It translates to CASSLSSGGAYGYTF.

In its sample, this clone was seen once. This chain links TRBV27 with TRBJ1-5, with 8 bases matching TRBD1. This CDR3 has 15 residues. The germline CDR1 and CDR2 sequences are MNHEY and SMNVEV (reference sequence). V trimming: 5 bases; J trimming: 4 bases; junction bases outside the gene matches: 7. CDR3 amino acids: CASSPLGQGNQPQHF. The CDR3 coding sequence is TGTGCCAGCAGTCCCCTAGGACAGGGAAATCAGCCCCAGCATTTT.

The chain recombines TRBV7-6 with TRBJ2-7, with 11 bases that match TRBD1. Germline V gene lookup returns CDR1 SGHVS and CDR2 FNYEAQ. This CDR3 contains 17 residues. The J segment lost 4 bases and the V segment lost 4 bases, leaving 12 bases of the junction unmatched. The CDR3 loop is CASSYRPTGQGAYEQYF. The DNA of the CDR3 is TGTGCCAGCAGCTACAGACCGACTGGACAGGGGGCGTACGAGCAGTACTTC. The whole variable domain, remainder taken from reference TRBV7-6 and TRBJ2-7, is GAGVSQSPRYKVTKRGQDVALRCDPISGHVSLYWYRQALGQGPEFLTYFNYEAQQDKSGLPNDRFSAERPEGSISTLTIQRTEQRDSAMYRCASSYRPTGQGAYEQYFGPGTRLTVT.

This clone has just one count. The chain couples TRBV11-2 to TRBJ1-1; 9 positions match TRBD1. CDR3 length equals 15 residues. Germline V CDR1 and CDR2: SGHAT, FQNNGV. The trim removed 5 bases at V and 1 base at J, leaving 5 bases unmatched. The CDR3, as DNA: TGTGCCAGCAGCGTTAACAGGGGGCGGAACACTGAAGCTTTCTTT. Protein sequence: CASSVNRGRNTEAFF. The entire variable domain, with the rest obtained from reference TRBV11-2 and TRBJ1-1, is as follows: EAGVAQSPRYKIIEKRQSVAFWCNPISGHATLYWYQQILGQGPKLLIQFQNNGVVDDSQLPKDRFSAERLKGVDSTLKIQPAKLEDSAVYLCASSVNRGRNTEAFFGQGTRLTVV.

The rearrangement uses TRBV3-1 (or the pseudogene TRBV3-2) and TRBJ2-5; 7 nucleotides match TRBD1. V lost 6 bases to trimming and J lost 1 base; unmatched junction nucleotides: 5. Germline V gives CDR1 LGHDT, CDR2 YNNKEL (reference sequence). The CDR3 has 14 residues. CDR3 nucleotide sequence: TGTGCCAGCAGTCACAGGGGTCCCCAAGAGACCCAGTACTTC. Protein: CASSHRGPQETQYF.

This clone was found a few times. The genes are TRBV6-1 and TRBJ1-5; a weak D match, TRBD1 (5 bases). The CDR3 extends over 13 amino acids. The V gene lost 3 bases and the J gene lost 6 bases, with 9 bases spanning the gap. In germline, CDR1 is MNHNS, CDR2 SASEGT. CDR3 sequence (DNA): TGTGCCAGCAGTGACAGGGAAAGTCAGCCCCAGCATTTT. Its translation: CASSDRESQPQHF.